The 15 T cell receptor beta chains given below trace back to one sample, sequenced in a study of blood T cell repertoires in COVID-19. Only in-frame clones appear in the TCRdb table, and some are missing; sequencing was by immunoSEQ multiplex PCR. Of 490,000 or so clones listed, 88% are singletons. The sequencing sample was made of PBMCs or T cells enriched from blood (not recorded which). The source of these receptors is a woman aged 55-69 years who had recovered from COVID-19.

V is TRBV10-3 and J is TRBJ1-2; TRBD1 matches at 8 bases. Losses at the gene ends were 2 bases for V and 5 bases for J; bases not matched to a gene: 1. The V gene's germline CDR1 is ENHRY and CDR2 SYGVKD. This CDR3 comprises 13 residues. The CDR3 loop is CAISEHRGYGYTF. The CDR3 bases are TGTGCCATCAGTGAGCACAGGGGGTATGGCTACACCTTC.

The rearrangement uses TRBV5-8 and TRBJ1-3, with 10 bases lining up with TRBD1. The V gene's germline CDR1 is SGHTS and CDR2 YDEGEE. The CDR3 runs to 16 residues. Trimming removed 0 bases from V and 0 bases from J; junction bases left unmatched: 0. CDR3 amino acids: CASSLGDRGSGNTIYF. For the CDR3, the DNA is TGTGCCAGCAGCTTGGGGGACAGGGGCTCTGGAAACACCATATATTTT. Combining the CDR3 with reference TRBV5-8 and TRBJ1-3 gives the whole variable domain EAGVTQSPTHLIKTRGQQATLRCSPISGHTSVYWYQQALGLGLQFLLWYDEGEERNRGNFPPRFSGRQFPNYSSELNVNALELEDSALYLCASSLGDRGSGNTIYFGEGSWLTVV.

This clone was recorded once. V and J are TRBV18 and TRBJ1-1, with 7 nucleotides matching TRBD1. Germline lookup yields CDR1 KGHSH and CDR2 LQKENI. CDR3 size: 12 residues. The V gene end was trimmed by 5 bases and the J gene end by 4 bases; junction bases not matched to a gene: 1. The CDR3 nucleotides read TGTGCCAGCTCAACAGGGGCCACTGAAGCTTTCTTT. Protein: CASSTGATEAFF.

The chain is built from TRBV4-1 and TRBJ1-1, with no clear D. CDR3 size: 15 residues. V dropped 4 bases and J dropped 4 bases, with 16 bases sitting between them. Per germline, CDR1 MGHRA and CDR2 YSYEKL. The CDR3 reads CASSPVGRASTEAFF. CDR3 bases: TGCGCCAGCAGCCCAGTCGGGAGGGCCAGCACTGAAGCTTTCTTT.

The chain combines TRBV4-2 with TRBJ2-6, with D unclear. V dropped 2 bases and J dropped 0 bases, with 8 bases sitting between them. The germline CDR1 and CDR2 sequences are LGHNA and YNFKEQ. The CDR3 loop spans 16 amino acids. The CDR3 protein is CASSQQVYSGANVLTF. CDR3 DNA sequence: TGTGCCAGCAGCCAACAGGTTTACTCTGGGGCCAACGTCCTGACTTTC.

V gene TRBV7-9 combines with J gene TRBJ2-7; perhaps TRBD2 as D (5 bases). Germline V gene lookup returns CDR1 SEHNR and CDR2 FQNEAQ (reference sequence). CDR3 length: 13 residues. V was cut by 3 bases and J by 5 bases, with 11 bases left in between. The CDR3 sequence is CASSFRGIHEQYF. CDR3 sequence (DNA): TGTGCCAGCAGCTTTCGAGGGATCCACGAGCAGTACTTC.

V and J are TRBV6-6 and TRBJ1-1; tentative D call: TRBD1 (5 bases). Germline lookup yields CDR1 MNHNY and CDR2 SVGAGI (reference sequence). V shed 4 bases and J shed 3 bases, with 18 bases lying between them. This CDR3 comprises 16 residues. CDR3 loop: CASSSPTGLADTEAFF. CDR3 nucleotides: TGTGCCAGCAGTTCGCCGACGGGACTCGCTGACACTGAAGCTTTCTTT.

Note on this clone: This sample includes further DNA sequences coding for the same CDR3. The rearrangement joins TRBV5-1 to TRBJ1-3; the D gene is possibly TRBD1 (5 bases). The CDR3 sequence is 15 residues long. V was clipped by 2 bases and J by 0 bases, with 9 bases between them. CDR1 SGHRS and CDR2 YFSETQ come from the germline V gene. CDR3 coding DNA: TGCGCCAGCAGCTTAGGGGTCAGCTCTGGAAACACCATATATTTT. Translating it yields CASSLGVSSGNTIYF.

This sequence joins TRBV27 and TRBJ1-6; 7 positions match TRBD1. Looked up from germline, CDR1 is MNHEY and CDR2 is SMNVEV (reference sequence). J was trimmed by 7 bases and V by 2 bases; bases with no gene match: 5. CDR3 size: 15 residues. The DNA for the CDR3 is TGTGCCAGCAGTTTAGGTGGGACAGTCAATTCACCCCTCCACTTT. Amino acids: CASSLGGTVNSPLHF.

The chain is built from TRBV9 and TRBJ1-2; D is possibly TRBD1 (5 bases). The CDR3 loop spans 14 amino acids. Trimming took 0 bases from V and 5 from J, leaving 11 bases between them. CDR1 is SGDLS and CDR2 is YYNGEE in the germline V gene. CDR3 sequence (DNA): TGTGCCAGCAGCGTAGGGGACGGGGGGTATGGCTACACCTTC. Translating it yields CASSVGDGGYGYTF.

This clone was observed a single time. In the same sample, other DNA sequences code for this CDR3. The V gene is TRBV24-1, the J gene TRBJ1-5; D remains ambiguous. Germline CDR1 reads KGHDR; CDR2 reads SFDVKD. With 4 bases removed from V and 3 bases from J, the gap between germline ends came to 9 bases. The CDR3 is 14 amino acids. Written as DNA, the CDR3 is TGTGCCACCAGTGACTGGGGAGACAATCAGCCCCAGCATTTT. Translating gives CATSDWGDNQPQHF.

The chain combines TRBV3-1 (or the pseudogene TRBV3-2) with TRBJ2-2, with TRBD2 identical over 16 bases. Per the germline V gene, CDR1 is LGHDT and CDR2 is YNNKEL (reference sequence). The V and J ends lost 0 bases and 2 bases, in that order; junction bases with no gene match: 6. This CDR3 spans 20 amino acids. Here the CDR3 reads CASSQDLGLAGGTNTGELFF. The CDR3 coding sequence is TGTGCCAGCAGCCAAGATTTGGGACTAGCGGGGGGGACTAACACCGGGGAGCTGTTTTTT.

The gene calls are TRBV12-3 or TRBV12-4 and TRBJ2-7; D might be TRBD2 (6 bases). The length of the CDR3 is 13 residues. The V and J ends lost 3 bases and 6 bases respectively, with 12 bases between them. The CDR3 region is CASSFGRRGEQYV. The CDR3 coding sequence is TGTGCCAGCAGTTTCGGACGGAGGGGCGAGCAGTACGTC.

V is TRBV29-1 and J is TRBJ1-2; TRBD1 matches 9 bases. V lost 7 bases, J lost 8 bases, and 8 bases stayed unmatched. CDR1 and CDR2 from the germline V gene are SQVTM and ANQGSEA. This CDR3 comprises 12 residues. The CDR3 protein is CSARGQGRGYTF. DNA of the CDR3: TGCAGCGCCAGGGGACAGGGAAGAGGCTACACCTTC.

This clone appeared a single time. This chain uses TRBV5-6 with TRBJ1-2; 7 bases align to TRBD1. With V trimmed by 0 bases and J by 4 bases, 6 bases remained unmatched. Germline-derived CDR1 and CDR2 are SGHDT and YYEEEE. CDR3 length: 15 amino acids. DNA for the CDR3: TGTGCCAGCAGCTTGGTGGAGGGGGCCATCTATGGCTACACCTTC. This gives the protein CASSLVEGAIYGYTF.